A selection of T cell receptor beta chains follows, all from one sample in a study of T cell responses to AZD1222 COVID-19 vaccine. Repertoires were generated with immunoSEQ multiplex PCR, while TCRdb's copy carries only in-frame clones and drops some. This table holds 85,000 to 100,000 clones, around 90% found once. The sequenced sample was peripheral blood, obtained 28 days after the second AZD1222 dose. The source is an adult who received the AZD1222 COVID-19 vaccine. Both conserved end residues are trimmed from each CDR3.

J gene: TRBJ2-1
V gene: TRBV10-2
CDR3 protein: ASSRGPDEQF

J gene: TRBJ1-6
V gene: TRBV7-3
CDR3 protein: ASSWNGQASPLH

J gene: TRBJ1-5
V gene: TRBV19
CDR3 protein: ASSTSDRGLSNQPQH

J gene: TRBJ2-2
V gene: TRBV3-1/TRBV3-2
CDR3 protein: ASSQVARFPGELF

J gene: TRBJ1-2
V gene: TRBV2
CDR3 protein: ASGGARGLAYGYT

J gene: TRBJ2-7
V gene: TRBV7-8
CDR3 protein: ASSLRQAPYEQY

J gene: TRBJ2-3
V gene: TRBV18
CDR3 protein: ASSPLVRDTQY

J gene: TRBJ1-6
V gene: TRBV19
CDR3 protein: ASSIPGGGSPLH

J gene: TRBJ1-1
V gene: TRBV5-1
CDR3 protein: ASRDTGTTEAF

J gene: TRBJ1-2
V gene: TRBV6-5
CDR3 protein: AKRQGTNYGYT

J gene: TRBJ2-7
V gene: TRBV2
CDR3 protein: ASREAGAHGQY

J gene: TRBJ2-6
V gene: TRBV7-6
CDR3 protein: ASSTRLAGANVLT

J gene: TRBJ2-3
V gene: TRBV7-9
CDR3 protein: ASSPAGDTQY

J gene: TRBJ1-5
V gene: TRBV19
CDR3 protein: ATSTIGTGSEAQH

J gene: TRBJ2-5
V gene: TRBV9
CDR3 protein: ASSVQGGETQY

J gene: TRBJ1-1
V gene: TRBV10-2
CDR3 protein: ASSLQGGTEAF

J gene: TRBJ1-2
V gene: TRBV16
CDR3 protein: ASSQYERGYT

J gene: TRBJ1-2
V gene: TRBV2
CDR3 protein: ASSGRDNLYGYT

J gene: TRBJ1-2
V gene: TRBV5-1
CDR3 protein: ASSLLGGAGEGYT

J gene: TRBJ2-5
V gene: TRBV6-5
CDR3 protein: ASSYLAGGQETQY

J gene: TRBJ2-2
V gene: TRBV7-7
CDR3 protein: ASSPVRTGELF

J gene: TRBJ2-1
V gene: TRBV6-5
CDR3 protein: ASQDNLGYEQF

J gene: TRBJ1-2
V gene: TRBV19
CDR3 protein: ASSIPTFNYGYT

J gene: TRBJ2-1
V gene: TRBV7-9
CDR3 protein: ASSGSGAYNEQF

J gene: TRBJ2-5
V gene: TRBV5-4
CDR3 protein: ASSLTPTGAGEGETQY

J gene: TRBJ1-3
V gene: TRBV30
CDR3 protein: ALQGAGNTIY

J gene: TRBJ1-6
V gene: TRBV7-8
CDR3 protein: ASSPPGNSPLH

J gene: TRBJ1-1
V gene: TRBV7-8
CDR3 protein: ASSLNRNTEAF

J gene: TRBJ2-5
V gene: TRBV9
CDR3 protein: ASSVGRTSRNQETQY

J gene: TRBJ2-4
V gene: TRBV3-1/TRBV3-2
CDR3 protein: ASSQETSGGLAKNIQY

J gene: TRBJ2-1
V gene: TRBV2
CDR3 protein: ASSEETGLEQF

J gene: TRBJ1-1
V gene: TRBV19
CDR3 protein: ASTDQGGDTEAF

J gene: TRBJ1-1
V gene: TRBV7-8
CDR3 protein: ASSLGRRNTEAF

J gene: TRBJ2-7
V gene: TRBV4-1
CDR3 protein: ASSHAGSYEQY

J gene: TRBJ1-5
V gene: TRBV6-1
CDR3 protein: ASSEPGVRVDQPQH

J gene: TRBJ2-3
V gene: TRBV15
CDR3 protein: ATSRAKSDTQY

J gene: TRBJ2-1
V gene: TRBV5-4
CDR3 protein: ASSTNSGGVYNEQF

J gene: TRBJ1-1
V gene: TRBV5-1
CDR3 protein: ASSKGQGGTEAF

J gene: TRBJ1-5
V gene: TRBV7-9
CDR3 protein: ASSFDYSNQPQH

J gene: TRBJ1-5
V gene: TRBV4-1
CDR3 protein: ASSQPFAGSNQPQH

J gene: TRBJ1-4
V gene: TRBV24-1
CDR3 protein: ATSPVPQGSTNEKLF

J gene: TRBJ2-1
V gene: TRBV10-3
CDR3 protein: AISNSGNEQF

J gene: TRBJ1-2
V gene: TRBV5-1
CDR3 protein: ASSSDGTRVYGYT

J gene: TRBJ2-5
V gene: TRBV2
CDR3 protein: ASSEDGPLGGTQY

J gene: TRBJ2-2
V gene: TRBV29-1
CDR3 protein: SVVIGPANTGELF

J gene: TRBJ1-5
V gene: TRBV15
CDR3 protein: ATSREKGTGSNQPQH

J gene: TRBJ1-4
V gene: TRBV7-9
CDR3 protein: ASNLDQRDEKLF

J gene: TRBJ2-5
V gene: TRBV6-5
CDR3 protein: ASSYWERGPGETQY

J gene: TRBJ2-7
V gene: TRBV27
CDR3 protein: ASSSRTAYEQY

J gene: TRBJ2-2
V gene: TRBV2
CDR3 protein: ASSEEDTSYTGELF

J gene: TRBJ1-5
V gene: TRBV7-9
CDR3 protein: ASSLDGNSNQPQH

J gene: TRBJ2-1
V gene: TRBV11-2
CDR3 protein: ASGGSSYNEQF

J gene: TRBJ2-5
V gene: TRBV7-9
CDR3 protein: ASSPYAGQTSETQY